This is a list of T cell receptor beta chains from one sample in a study of regulatory T cells in long-lasting Graves disease. A single record per CDR3 protein comes from TCRdb applying MiXCR to the multiplex PCR reads. The data contain about 470,000 distinct CDR3 sequences, about 20% of them seen just once; the ten biggest clones take up less than 9%. Sample: peripheral blood mononuclear cells (PBMCs), taken when the disease was refractory, from a patient treated with antithyroid drugs. The receptors originated from a female donor with Graves disease. CDR3s include the opening cysteine and the closing phenylalanine or tryptophan. Each record gives: D gene, CDR3 length, J gene, V gene, clone size, CDR3 DNA, CDR3 protein. D genes are given only for firm matches. Part of the rows lack a size; the others show once, few, many or a class for expanded clones.

TRBD2 16 TRBJ2-2 TRBV5-1 few TGCGCCAGCAGAGAAGAAGTGGCGGGGGGCACCGGGGAGCTGTTTTTT CASREEVAGGTGELFF
. 12 TRBJ2-6 TRBV30 . TGTGCCTGGTTATCTGGGGCCAACGTCCTGACTTTC CAWLSGANVLTF
. 16 TRBJ2-5 TRBV29-1 many TGCAGCGTTGATAAGGTCAGGGGCGGACAACAAGAGACCCAGTACTTC CSVDKVRGGQQETQYF
. 14 TRBJ1-5 TRBV12-3/TRBV12-4 many TGTGCCAGCAGTCCCGAGGGGGTGCGGCAGCCCCAGCATTTT CASSPEGVRQPQHF
. 11 TRBJ2-1 TRBV27 few TGTGCCAGCAGTTCCAACAATGAGCAGTTCTTC CASSSNNEQFF
TRBD1 14 TRBJ1-1 TRBV11-2 few TGTGCCAGCAGCTCGTCAAACAGGGGGCCCTTTGGTTTCTTT CASSSSNRGPFGFF
. 13 TRBJ2-7 TRBV7-9 many TGTGCCAGCAGCATTGCGGGGCCCTACGAGCAGTACTTC CASSIAGPYEQYF
TRBD2 19 TRBJ2-5 TRBV18 few TGTGCCAGCTCAAGACTCGGACTAGCGGGAGGGCCTGAAGAAGAGACCCAGTACTTC CASSRLGLAGGPEEETQYF
. 13 TRBJ1-2 TRBV20-1 few TGCAGTGCTAGACGAGTCGGGGCCTATGGCTACACCTTC CSARRVGAYGYTF
TRBD1 16 TRBJ1-5 TRBV28 few TGTGCCAGCAGTTTCTTCGGACAGGGTTTCGATCAGCCCCAGCATTTT CASSFFGQGFDQPQHF
TRBD2 17 TRBJ2-7 TRBV28 many TGTGCCAGCAGTTCCCTCCGTACCGGGACTAGCCTACAGGAGCAGTACTTC CASSSLRTGTSLQEQYF
TRBD1 16 TRBJ1-1 TRBV15 . TGTGCCACCAGCAGGACGAACAGGGGTTCGTTCACTGAAGCTTTCTTT CATSRTNRGSFTEAFF
. 14 TRBJ1-1 TRBV29-1 few TGCAGCGTTGAACTGCACAGTCGGAACACTGAAGCTTTCTTT CSVELHSRNTEAFF
. 13 TRBJ2-5 TRBV20-1 few TGCAGTGCCTCCCCGGGCCCGAGGGAGACCCAGTACTTC CSASPGPRETQYF
. 15 TRBJ2-5 TRBV7-9 . TGTGCCAGCAGCTTAGAAGATGGGGGGCGGGAGACCCAGTACTTC CASSLEDGGRETQYF
TRBD1 12 TRBJ2-7 TRBV11-2 many TGTGCCAGCAGCAGGACAGGGGACGAGCAGTACTTC CASSRTGDEQYF
. 15 TRBJ1-5 TRBV28 . TGTGCCAGCAGTTTACGACAGTTGATCAATCAGCCCCGGCATTTT CASSLRQLINQPRHF
. 14 TRBJ1-2 TRBV18 few TGTGCCAGCTCGATCTTGGACGACCTCTATGGCTACACCTTC CASSILDDLYGYTF
. 19 TRBJ1-5 TRBV7-3 few TGTGCCAGCAGCTTAAGTTACTCCCGTGGGTATGATAGCAATCAGCCCCAGCATTTT CASSLSYSRGYDSNQPQHF
TRBD1 13 TRBJ2-7 TRBV28 many TGTGCCAGCAGAACCGGGACAGGGGAAACGGAGTACTTC CASRTGTGETEYF
. 13 TRBJ2-1 TRBV12-3/TRBV12-4 . TGTGCCAGCACCCTGATTCGGACTGGTGAGCAGTTCTTC CASTLIRTGEQFF
TRBD2 16 TRBJ2-7 TRBV3-1 . TGTGCCAGCAGCCATTCCGGACTAGCGGGAGTCTACGAGCAGTACTTC CASSHSGLAGVYEQYF
. 13 TRBJ2-6 TRBV19 . TGTGCCACCACAGGGTCTGGGGCCAACGTCCTGACTTTC CATTGSGANVLTF
TRBD1 14 TRBJ1-6 TRBV28 many TGTGCCAGCGCAGGGGGTTTCTATAATTCACCCCTCCACTTT CASAGGFYNSPLHF
. 16 TRBJ2-3 TRBV5-1 few TGCGCCAGCAGCTTGGTTCTAGGGGGAAGCACAGATACGCAGTATTTT CASSLVLGGSTDTQYF
TRBD2 16 TRBJ2-2 TRBV7-2 . TGTGCCAGCAGCCGATCCGGGACTACAAACACCGGGGAGCTGTTTTTT CASSRSGTTNTGELFF
. 12 TRBJ2-7 TRBV28 many TGTGCCAGCAGTTTGCGGCGAGGGGAGCAGTACTTC CASSLRRGEQYF
. 15 TRBJ2-7 TRBV27 . TGTGCCAGCAGTTTATCGTGGAGGGCACCCGACGAGCAGTACTTC CASSLSWRAPDEQYF
TRBD1 14 TRBJ1-5 TRBV6-9 many TGTGCCAGCAGTTGGGACAGGGAAGATCAGCCCCAGCATTTT CASSWDREDQPQHF
. 17 TRBJ1-5 TRBV28 . TGTGCCAGCAGTTCCCACCTGGCAGGCCCTAGCAATCAGCCCCAGCATTTT CASSSHLAGPSNQPQHF
TRBD1 22 TRBJ1-6 TRBV4-1 . TGCGCCAGCAGCCCCCGGGCGAACCCGGGACAGGGGCAAAGCTCCTATAATTCACCCCTCCACTTT CASSPRANPGQGQSSYNSPLHF
. 14 TRBJ1-3 TRBV28 many TGTGCCAGCAGTTTCAGGGTTCCTGGAAACACCATATATTTT CASSFRVPGNTIYF
TRBD1 13 TRBJ2-1 TRBV19 . TGTGCCAGTGGGACAGGGGACTACAATGAGCAGTTCTTC CASGTGDYNEQFF
. 15 TRBJ1-1 TRBV10-3 few TGTGCCATCAGTGTAGTTTTGGGGGTCCGGACTGAAGCTTTCTTT CAISVVLGVRTEAFF
. 13 TRBJ1-2 TRBV2 many TGTGCCAGCCGTGAGGGTCTCGGGGGAGGCTACACCTTC CASREGLGGGYTF
. 14 TRBJ1-1 TRBV6-2/TRBV6-3 . TGTGCCAGCAGTGAGCGGGGAGGTGGGACTGAAGCTTTCTTT CASSERGGGTEAFF
. 11 TRBJ1-4 TRBV20-1 few TGCAACGGACCGGGATTTGAAAAACTGTTTTTT CNGPGFEKLFF
. 14 TRBJ2-7 TRBV4-1 few TGCGCCAGCAGCCAAGAACAGGGAATCGGCGAGCAGTACTTC CASSQEQGIGEQYF
. 15 TRBJ1-4 TRBV19 . TGTGCCAGTAGCTGGGGGACTCGGGCTAATGAAAAACTGTTTTTT CASSWGTRANEKLFF
. 16 TRBJ1-1 TRBV6-1 . TGTGCCAGCAGTGGTGGGGGCGCGAAAATGAACACTGAAGCTTTCTTT CASSGGGAKMNTEAFF
. 14 TRBJ1-1 TRBV7-8 . TGTGCCAGCAGCTTAAGTAGGGGGGCCACTGAAGCTTTCTTT CASSLSRGATEAFF
. 13 TRBJ1-2 TRBV9 many TGTGCCAGCAGCGTCGGACAGAACTATGGCTACACCTTC CASSVGQNYGYTF
. 18 TRBJ1-2 TRBV5-5 . TGTGCCAGCAGCTTTCGGACGGGGGGGAGAATTGATAACTATGGCTACACCTTC CASSFRTGGRIDNYGYTF
. 11 TRBJ1-5 TRBV28 many TGTGCCAGCAGTACAGACCAGCCCCAGCATTTT CASSTDQPQHF
. 13 TRBJ1-2 TRBV27 many TGTGCCAGCAGTCCGACAGCAAACTATGGCTACACCTTC CASSPTANYGYTF
TRBD2 15 TRBJ2-7 TRBV6-4 . TGTGCCAGCACCCTGACTAGCGGGCCATCCTACGAGCAGTACTTC CASTLTSGPSYEQYF
. 16 TRBJ1-6 TRBV5-4 few TGTGCCAGCAGCTTGGGGACGCGGCCTGGGGATTCACCCCTCCACTTT CASSLGTRPGDSPLHF
. 17 TRBJ2-7 TRBV5-1 . TGCGCCAGCAGCTTGGCCATGACACCAGACCTTTCCTACGAGCAGTACTTC CASSLAMTPDLSYEQYF
TRBD2 15 TRBJ2-5 TRBV15 many TGTGCCACCAGCAGGCCGGGGAGGGCCGTCGGAACCCAGTACTTC CATSRPGRAVGTQYF